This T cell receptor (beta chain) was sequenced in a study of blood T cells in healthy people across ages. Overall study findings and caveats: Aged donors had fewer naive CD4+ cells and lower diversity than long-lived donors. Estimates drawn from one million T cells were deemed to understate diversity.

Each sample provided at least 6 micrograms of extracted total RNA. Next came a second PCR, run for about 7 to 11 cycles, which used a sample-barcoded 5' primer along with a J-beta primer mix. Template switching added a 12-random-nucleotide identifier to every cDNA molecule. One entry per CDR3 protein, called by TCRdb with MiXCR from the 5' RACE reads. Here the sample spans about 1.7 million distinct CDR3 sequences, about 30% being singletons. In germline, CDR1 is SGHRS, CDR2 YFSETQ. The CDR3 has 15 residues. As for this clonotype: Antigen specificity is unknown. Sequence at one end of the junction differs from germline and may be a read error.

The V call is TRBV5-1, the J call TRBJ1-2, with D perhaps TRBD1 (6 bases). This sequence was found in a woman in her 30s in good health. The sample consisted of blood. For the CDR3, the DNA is TGCGCCAGCAGCTTGGGGCACAGGGATAACTTTGGCTACACCTTC. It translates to CASSLGHRDNFGYTF.